These T cell receptor beta chains were read from a single sample in a study of OX40 agonist ivuxolimab in advanced cancers. TCRdb keeps only in-frame clones here, not all; method: immunoSEQ multiplex PCR. Here the sample spans fewer than 100,000 clones, 86% being singletons. The sequenced sample was CD4+ or CD8+ T cells sorted from blood, obtained in a trial of the OX40 agonist ivuxolimab. These receptors were taken from an adult with an advanced solid tumor such as melanoma, head and neck, liver or kidney cancer. The CDR3 runs from the conserved cysteine through the conserved F or W. D genes are given only for firm matches.

d_gene: NA
j_gene: TRBJ2-3
v_gene: TRBV19
CDR3aa: CASSGQLFTDTQYF

d_gene: NA
j_gene: TRBJ2-3
v_gene: TRBV7-2
CDR3aa: CASTLNTDTQYF

d_gene: NA
j_gene: TRBJ2-5
v_gene: TRBV7-2
CDR3aa: CASSLGGYQETQYF

d_gene: NA
j_gene: TRBJ1-4
v_gene: TRBV7-8
CDR3aa: CASGEQDRSNEKLFF

d_gene: NA
j_gene: TRBJ1-2
v_gene: TRBV5-5
CDR3aa: CASNRDGGDYGYTF

d_gene: TRBD2
j_gene: TRBJ2-1
v_gene: TRBV2
CDR3aa: CASRTSGSSYNEQFF

d_gene: NA
j_gene: TRBJ1-2
v_gene: TRBV5-1
CDR3aa: CASSLVTTGNYGYTF

d_gene: NA
j_gene: TRBJ1-4
v_gene: TRBV6-1
CDR3aa: CASSDPGATNEKLFF

d_gene: NA
j_gene: TRBJ2-2
v_gene: TRBV5-7
CDR3aa: CASSRERAGTGELFF

d_gene: NA
j_gene: TRBJ2-7
v_gene: TRBV18
CDR3aa: CASSPYDNREQYF

d_gene: NA
j_gene: TRBJ2-6
v_gene: TRBV5-1
CDR3aa: CASRSTGTSSGANVLTF

d_gene: TRBD2
j_gene: TRBJ2-3
v_gene: TRBV30
CDR3aa: CAWSGRRGNTDTQYF

d_gene: NA
j_gene: TRBJ1-4
v_gene: TRBV30
CDR3aa: CAWSVGAYEKLFF

d_gene: TRBD1
j_gene: TRBJ1-2
v_gene: TRBV19
CDR3aa: CASSSQGAAPTYGYTF

d_gene: TRBD1
j_gene: TRBJ1-1
v_gene: TRBV18
CDR3aa: CASSHTRGLGEAFF

d_gene: TRBD1
j_gene: TRBJ2-1
v_gene: TRBV15
CDR3aa: CATSRDRTGALTNEQFF

d_gene: NA
j_gene: TRBJ1-1
v_gene: TRBV6-1
CDR3aa: CASSVPRGGRTEAFF

d_gene: NA
j_gene: TRBJ2-7
v_gene: TRBV7-8
CDR3aa: CASSLKSGLLGFEQYF

d_gene: TRBD1
j_gene: TRBJ1-1
v_gene: TRBV5-4
CDR3aa: CASSLGRDRGKKAFF

d_gene: TRBD1
j_gene: TRBJ1-3
v_gene: TRBV7-8
CDR3aa: CASSLTPQGASSGNTIYF

d_gene: NA
j_gene: TRBJ2-3
v_gene: TRBV2
CDR3aa: CASSEGWGYPASDTQYF

d_gene: NA
j_gene: TRBJ2-3
v_gene: TRBV27
CDR3aa: CASSLSIGALQYF

d_gene: NA
j_gene: TRBJ2-4
v_gene: TRBV6-1
CDR3aa: CASSELGPPGRIQNKNIQYF

d_gene: NA
j_gene: TRBJ1-1
v_gene: TRBV28
CDR3aa: CASSFYAQGRNTEAFF

d_gene: NA
j_gene: TRBJ2-1
v_gene: TRBV29-1
CDR3aa: CSVEDPIIASYNEQFF

d_gene: TRBD1
j_gene: TRBJ1-5
v_gene: TRBV2
CDR3aa: CASMGDRGHIQPQHF

d_gene: NA
j_gene: TRBJ1-1
v_gene: TRBV7-9
CDR3aa: CASSLVSGASTEAFF

d_gene: TRBD1
j_gene: TRBJ1-4
v_gene: TRBV19
CDR3aa: CASSQTGTGNRKLFF

d_gene: NA
j_gene: TRBJ1-1
v_gene: TRBV9
CDR3aa: CASSVVGSSEAFF

d_gene: NA
j_gene: TRBJ2-1
v_gene: TRBV7-3
CDR3aa: CASSPDTLSEQFF

d_gene: TRBD1
j_gene: TRBJ1-4
v_gene: TRBV27
CDR3aa: CASSSRQGREKLFF

d_gene: NA
j_gene: TRBJ1-1
v_gene: TRBV29-1
CDR3aa: CSVHRAGTEAFF

d_gene: NA
j_gene: TRBJ2-3
v_gene: TRBV11-2
CDR3aa: CASSLVQGSDTQYF

d_gene: NA
j_gene: TRBJ2-5
v_gene: TRBV25-1
CDR3aa: CASSEGRGGLETQYF

d_gene: TRBD1
j_gene: TRBJ2-3
v_gene: TRBV19
CDR3aa: CASSGTARTQYF

d_gene: NA
j_gene: TRBJ1-2
v_gene: TRBV30
CDR3aa: CAWSPRDGYTF

d_gene: NA
j_gene: TRBJ1-4
v_gene: TRBV7-9
CDR3aa: CASSLSLHLAGWDEKLFF

d_gene: TRBD1
j_gene: TRBJ1-1
v_gene: TRBV5-1
CDR3aa: CASTGTGLTEAFF